These 27 T cell receptor beta chains originate from one sample sequenced in a study of T cells after yellow fever vaccination. Each CDR3 protein gets one entry after TCRdb re-called the 5' RACE reads with MiXCR. The sample consists of about 630,000 distinct CDR3 sequences, 9% to 15% of them appearing once. Sequences were derived from PBMCs, sampled on the day of the yellow fever booster vaccination. These receptors were obtained from a man younger than 45 who received the YFV17D yellow fever vaccine.

This clonotype was seen a few times. V gene TRBV20-1 combines with J gene TRBJ2-1; 13 positions agree with TRBD2. Germline CDR1 DFQATT, CDR2 SNEGSKA (reference sequence). The J segment lost 9 bases and the V segment lost 2 bases, leaving 10 bases of the junction unmatched. The CDR3 loop spans 16 amino acids. The DNA for the CDR3 is TGCAGTGCTAGACATACTAGCGGGAGGGCCGGGACTGAGCAGTTCTTC. Protein: CSARHTSGRAGTEQFF.

In this sample, this clonotype turned up a few times. The V gene is TRBV9, the J gene TRBJ2-1, with no clear D. V lost 3 bases to trimming and J lost 6 bases, with 10 bases between them. The CDR3 is 13 residues long. The germline V gene has CDR1 SGDLS and CDR2 YYNGEE. CDR3 region: CASSADLPNEQFF. The CDR3 nucleotides are TGTGCCAGCAGCGCTGACCTTCCCAATGAGCAGTTCTTC. The whole variable domain, remainder taken from reference TRBV9 and TRBJ2-1, is DSGVTQTPKHLITATGQRVTLRCSPRSGDLSVYWYQQSLDQGLQFLIQYYNGEERAKGNILERFSAQQFPDLHSELNLSSLELGDSALYFCASSADLPNEQFFGPGTRLTVL.

This clonotype occurred a few times. The CDR3 DNA sequence: TGTGCCATCAAGGGAAGTTCCCTGGAGAATACGCAGTATTTT. This sequence encodes CAIKGSSLENTQYF. The chain employs TRBV10-3 and TRBJ2-3; D is unclear. The V gene lost 7 bases and the J gene lost 7 bases, with 18 bases spanning the gap. CDR1 ENHRY and CDR2 SYGVKD come from the germline V gene. This CDR3 has 14 residues.

The chain is built from TRBV15 and TRBJ2-2; D unclear. V lost 4 bases and J 0 bases, leaving 12 bases between the germline ends. The CDR3 is 16 residues long. The germline V gene has CDR1 LNHNV and CDR2 YYDKDF (reference sequence). For the CDR3, the DNA is TGTGCCACCAGCATAACTTTCGCCGCGAACACCGGGGAGCTGTTTTTT. Translation gives CATSITFAANTGELFF.

At least ten counts were recorded for this clonotype. The chain uses TRBV7-3 and TRBJ2-1; 12 bases line up with TRBD1. Germline values: CDR1 SGHTA, CDR2 FQGTGA. The CDR3 is made up of 14 amino acids. V gave up 6 bases and J gave up 8 bases; unmatched junction bases: 5. The CDR3 nucleotides read TGTGCCAGCAGTCCCGGGACAGGGGGCTATGAGCAGTTCTTC. Amino acids: CASSPGTGGYEQFF.

The chain combines TRBV9 with TRBJ2-7, with D perhaps being TRBD1 or TRBD2 (6 bases each). V gave up 3 bases and J gave up 4 bases, with 14 bases separating them. The CDR3 contains 14 residues. CDR1 and CDR2 (germline): SGDLS, YYNGEE. DNA for the CDR3: TGTGCCAGCAGCGCACCTGAGGGGGGATACGAGCAGTACTTC. Protein: CASSAPEGGYEQYF.

In this sample, this clonotype turned up a few times. The chain combines TRBV28 with TRBJ2-7; D possibly corresponds to TRBD1 (6 bases). CDR3 length: 16 amino acids. V lost 8 bases, J lost 3 bases, and 23 bases lay in between. Germline CDR1 and CDR2: MDHEN and SYDVKM. The CDR3 DNA follows: TGTGCCAGCCCTAGATCAGGGGCCCAGCCTAACTACGAGCAGTACTTC. It codes for CASPRSGAQPNYEQYF.

This clonotype was counted between two and nine times. The rearrangement uses TRBV24-1 and TRBJ2-5; 7 bases are a match to TRBD2. The CDR3 runs to 12 residues. Germline V gives CDR1 KGHDR, CDR2 SFDVKD. After removal of 5 bases from V and 5 bases from J, the junction contained 1 base not matched to a gene. CDR3 DNA: TGTGCCACCAGTGTGGGAGGGGAGACCCAGTACTTC. Translated: CATSVGGETQYF.

In its sample, this clonotype was seen many times. The chain recombines TRBV5-6 with TRBJ2-7; no reliable D call. Looked up from germline, CDR1 is SGHDT and CDR2 is YYEEEE. The V end lost 0 bases, the J end lost 0 bases, and 7 bases lay between the germline ends. The CDR3 extends over 14 amino acids. The CDR3, as DNA: TGTGCCAGCAGCTTGGGGGGTATCTCCTACGAGCAGTACTTC. Protein product: CASSLGGISYEQYF. Full variable domain (remainder filled in from reference TRBV5-6 and TRBJ2-7): DAGVTQSPTHLIKTRGQQVTLRCSPKSGHDTVSWYQQALGQGPQFIFQYYEEEERQRGNFPDRFSGHQFPNYSSELNVNALLLGDSALYLCASSLGGISYEQYFGPGTRLTVT.

The CDR3 DNA is TGCGCCAGCAGCCTACTAGCTAGCGGACTCACCGGGGAGCTGTTTTTT. As protein: CASSLLASGLTGELFF. V and J are TRBV5-1 and TRBJ2-2; 7 bases match TRBD2. There are 16 residues in the CDR3. J lost 4 bases, V lost 4 bases, and 10 bases had no gene match. The germline V gene has CDR1 SGHRS and CDR2 YFSETQ.

This chain links TRBV29-1 with TRBJ1-3; D call uncertain. V shed 4 bases and J shed 0 bases, with 13 bases lying between them. CDR3 length equals 15 residues. Germline assignment: CDR1 SQVTM and CDR2 ANQGSEA. The CDR3 sequence: CSVGESGSSGNTIYF. CDR3 DNA sequence: TGCAGCGTTGGGGAGTCGGGGAGCTCTGGAAACACCATATATTTT.

The table lists this clonotype with a few counts. The chain employs TRBV4-3 and TRBJ2-2, with a possible D match to TRBD1 (6 bases). Germline CDR1 reads LGHNA; CDR2 reads YSLEER. The V end was cut by 4 bases, the J end by 2 bases, with 17 bases between. The CDR3 sequence is 17 residues long. The CDR3 region is CASSRVMGALNTGELFF. CDR3 nucleotide sequence: TGCGCCAGCAGCCGGGTAATGGGGGCGCTTAACACCGGGGAGCTGTTTTTT.

The chain employs TRBV10-3 and TRBJ1-3; D unclear. V was trimmed by 11 bases and J by 0 bases, leaving 11 bases between them. CDR3 length: 13 amino acids. Germline V gene data show CDR1 as ENHRY and CDR2 as SYGVKD. CDR3 loop: CALGPGSGNTIYF. CDR3 nucleotide sequence: TGTGCCCTAGGTCCAGGCTCTGGAAACACCATATATTTT.

In this sample, this clonotype turned up many times. The V call is TRBV5-6, the J call TRBJ2-1; D unclear. Germline V gene lookup returns CDR1 SGHDT and CDR2 YYEEEE. Trimming stripped 0 bases from V and 0 bases from J, with 10 bases between. The CDR3 extends over 16 amino acids. CDR3 in DNA: TGTGCCAGCAGCTTGGTCGGCAAGAGCTCCTACAATGAGCAGTTCTTC. Its protein product is CASSLVGKSSYNEQFF.

The genes are TRBV19 and TRBJ2-5, with TRBD2 matching 12 bases. CDR1 and CDR2 (germline): LNHDA, SQIVND (reference sequence). The CDR3 loop spans 16 amino acids. J was trimmed by 4 bases and V by 4 bases; bases with no gene match: 7. CDR3 in DNA: TGTGCCAGTAGTACCTTGACTAGCGGGAGAACAGAGACCCAGTACTTC. Amino acid sequence: CASSTLTSGRTETQYF.

The chain is built from TRBV4-1 and TRBJ2-1; D ambiguous. The CDR3 loop spans 10 amino acids. Trimming took off 3 bases at V and 8 bases at J, with 2 bases between the two ends. Looked up from germline, CDR1 is MGHRA and CDR2 is YSYEKL. The CDR3 DNA reads as TGCGCCAGCAGCCACCATGAGCAGTTCTTC. Translating it yields CASSHHEQFF.

Only a few counts were recorded for this clonotype. This rearrangement joins TRBV5-6 to TRBJ1-1, with a weak D call TRBD1 (5 bases). Germline V gives CDR1 SGHDT, CDR2 YYEEEE. V was pared by 3 bases and J by 4 bases, with 13 bases between. The CDR3 runs to 14 residues. The CDR3 coding sequence is TGTGCCAGCAGCTCCCAGGGTGGGGTCACTGAAGCTTTCTTT. Protein sequence: CASSSQGGVTEAFF.

This clonotype was picked up a small number of times. V usage is TRBV20-1 and J usage is TRBJ2-4; 7 nucleotides agree with TRBD2. The CDR3 is made up of 14 amino acids. The germline V gene encodes CDR1 DFQATT and CDR2 SNEGSKA (reference sequence). Trimming at V came to 6 bases and at J to 4 bases, leaving 9 bases not matched to a gene. The CDR3 here is CSATPLAEKNIQYF. The DNA for the CDR3 is TGCAGTGCCACGCCCCTAGCGGAGAAAAACATTCAGTACTTC.

This rearrangement joins TRBV15 to TRBJ2-3; D might be TRBD2 (6 bases). Germline CDR1 is LNHNV and CDR2 is YYDKDF (reference sequence). V was pared by 2 bases and J by 3 bases, with 18 bases between. CDR3 length: 17 residues. CDR3 protein: CATSRQGLTRGTDTQYF. CDR3 DNA: TGTGCCACCAGCAGACAAGGACTAACTCGAGGGACAGATACGCAGTATTTT.

The chain employs TRBV28 and TRBJ1-2; TRBD1 might be the D (6 bases). Germline V gene data show CDR1 as MDHEN and CDR2 as SYDVKM. V lost 8 bases and J lost 3, with 10 bases in between. This CDR3 is 12 amino acids long. CDR3 DNA sequence: TGTGCCAGCCAGGGGAGCTACTATGGCTACACCTTC. This gives the protein CASQGSYYGYTF.

J is TRBJ2-7 and V is TRBV12-3 or TRBV12-4; D might be TRBD1 (5 bases). This CDR3 is 14 amino acids long. Between the trimmed V and J ends, which lost 10 bases and 1 base, there was a span of 17 bases. This CDR3 is CATPPDSVSYEQYF. The CDR3 region has the DNA TGTGCCACCCCCCCCGACAGCGTATCCTACGAGCAGTACTTC.

This clonotype was found a few times. The J gene is TRBJ2-3, the V gene TRBV5-6; unclear D gene. The germline V gene encodes CDR1 SGHDT and CDR2 YYEEEE. With 9 bases removed from V and 0 bases from J, the gap between germline ends came to 11 bases. The CDR3 is made up of 13 amino acids. The CDR3 DNA sequence: TGTGCCACGGCCCCCTATAGCACAGATACGCAGTATTTT. Residues: CATAPYSTDTQYF.

The chain employs TRBV9 and TRBJ2-5; D is undetermined. The V end was cut by 0 bases, the J end by 3 bases, with 9 bases between. The CDR3 contains 14 residues. Germline loops: CDR1 SGDLS, CDR2 YYNGEE. CDR3 DNA sequence: TGTGCCAGCAGCGTAGGCTGGGGAAAAGAGACCCAGTACTTC. Translated, it gives CASSVGWGKETQYF.

This clonotype was counted many times. The chain carries TRBV12-3 or TRBV12-4 and TRBJ2-2; D call uncertain. The CDR3 consists of 12 residues. V lost 5 bases, J lost 9 bases, and 10 bases lay in between. In nucleotides, the CDR3 is TGTGCCAGCAGTCACCCCACGAGGGAGCTGTTTTTT. It codes for CASSHPTRELFF.

This rearrangement joins TRBV29-1 to TRBJ1-1, with D possibly being TRBD1 (6 bases). The V gene lost 4 bases and the J gene lost 0 bases, with 12 bases spanning the gap. Germline V gene sequence: CDR1 SQVTM, CDR2 ANQGSEA. This CDR3 is built from 14 residues. The CDR3 DNA reads TGCAGCGTTGGTTTACAGGGATTGAACACTGAAGCTTTCTTT. As protein: CSVGLQGLNTEAFF.

This clonotype was seen only a few times. The rearrangement links TRBV6-2 or TRBV6-3 to TRBJ2-5, with 14 bases matching TRBD2. The CDR3 runs 16 residues. V lost 8 bases and J lost 5; bases outside the gene matches: 10. Per the germline V gene, CDR1 is MNHEY and CDR2 is SVGEGT. The CDR3 bases are TGTGCCAGCCGGCCGCCTGGACTAGCGGGAGGTGAGACCCAGTACTTC. Translation gives CASRPPGLAGGETQYF.

The rearrangement joins TRBV28 to TRBJ1-5, with unresolved D. The CDR3 loop spans 15 amino acids. Looked up from germline, CDR1 is MDHEN and CDR2 is SYDVKM. V lost 7 bases to trimming and J lost 4 bases, with 17 bases between them. CDR3 loop: CASTYRRTGNQPQHF. The CDR3 coding sequence is TGTGCCAGCACCTATCGCCGGACGGGGAATCAGCCCCAGCATTTT.